The subject of this entry is one T cell receptor (beta chain). No antigen is known for it. These data come from a study of T cell responses to AZD1222 COVID-19 vaccine. Study at large: Pooling covered second doses at about 4 or about 12 weeks.

Notes on the study in general: Spike-wide coverage was observed for vaccine-associated CD4 TCRs, with dominant responses at 160-218 and 743-854. Sampled repertoires all dated from after the peak T cell response. The sample set comprised mostly white British donors with more females, and clonal diversity was possibly underestimated.

This table comes from immunoSEQ multiplex PCR, and its TCRdb copy is limited to in-frame clones, with some not included. The sample carries 120,000 or so clones, 70% to 90% recorded once. The CDR3 has 12 amino acids. Trimming took off 6 bases at V and 4 bases at J, with 9 bases between the two ends. The germline CDR1 and CDR2 sequences are MNHEY and SMNVEV (reference sequence). The clonotype was recovered from an adult in good health. Sequenced material: peripheral blood, taken on day 0 of AZD1222 vaccination. The chain couples TRBV27 to TRBJ1-1; D gene unclear. The CDR3 DNA is TGTGCCAGCAGGGGCGTACTCACTGAAGCTTTCTTT. Its translation: CASRGVLTEAFF.